The 28 T cell receptor beta chains below were found in one sample sequenced in a study of blood T cell repertoires in COVID-19. TCRdb's table, derived via immunoSEQ multiplex PCR, lists solely in-frame clones and lacks some. The sample yields about 9,900 clones, about 81% seen once. Sequenced input: peripheral blood. These receptors originate from a man aged 55 to 69 with active COVID-19.

This clone was seen only once. The chain recombines TRBV25-1 with TRBJ2-3; a weak D match, TRBD1 (6 bases). This CDR3 comprises 15 residues. V was cut by 6 bases and J by 0 bases, with 13 bases left in between. CDR1 is MGHDK, CDR2 SYGVNS, per germline. The CDR3 protein is CASRDSGASTDTQYF. The CDR3 nucleotides read TGTGCCAGCAGGGACAGCGGTGCTAGCACAGATACGCAGTATTTT.

This clone was counted once. The genes are TRBV9 and TRBJ1-6, with 10 nucleotides matching TRBD1. V was clipped by 3 bases and J by 9 bases; unmatched bases: 21. Germline-derived CDR1 and CDR2 are SGDLS and YYNGEE. This CDR3 has 20 amino acids. Here the CDR3 reads CASSDHRDRGPREYCSPLHF. The CDR3 DNA sequence: TGTGCCAGCAGCGACCACCGGGACAGGGGCCCGAGGGAGTATTGTTCACCCCTCCACTTT.

This clone appeared once. This rearrangement joins TRBV6-6 to TRBJ2-7, with TRBD1 as a possible D gene (6 bases). The CDR3 length is 14 residues. Trimming shortened V by 6 bases and J by 7 bases, and 19 bases separated the two germline ends. Germline CDR1 MNHNY, CDR2 SVGAGI (reference sequence). The CDR3 sequence is CASRTDSISGEQYF. The CDR3 bases are TGTGCCAGCAGAACGGACAGCATTTCTGGGGAGCAGTACTTC.

The chain uses TRBV7-9 and TRBJ2-7; 7 positions agree with TRBD1. Germline assignment: CDR1 SEHNR and CDR2 FQNEAQ (reference sequence). V lost 5 bases and J lost 6; bases outside the gene matches: 13. The CDR3 is 15 residues long. CDR3 sequence reads: CASSEQGLGAPEQYF. In nucleotides, the CDR3 is TGTGCCAGCAGCGAACAGGGGTTAGGGGCTCCCGAGCAGTACTTC.

The V and J genes are TRBV15 and TRBJ2-2; TRBD2 matches 8 bases. CDR3 size: 17 residues. The germline V gene has CDR1 LNHNV and CDR2 YYDKDF (reference sequence). V lost 5 bases and J lost 6; bases outside the gene matches: 14. The CDR3 coding sequence is TGTGCCACCAGCCGGAGAACAGGGACTAGGTGGGCCGGGGAGCTGTTTTTT. Its protein is CATSRRTGTRWAGELFF. The full variable domain, completed using reference TRBV15 and TRBJ2-2, is DAMVIQNPRYQVTQFGKPVTLSCSQTLNHNVMYWYQQKSSQAPKLLFHYYDKDFNNEADTPDNFQSRRPNTSFCFLDIRSPGLGDTAMYLCATSRRTGTRWAGELFFGEGSRLTVL.

The rearrangement joins TRBV5-4 to TRBJ2-7, with 8 bases matching TRBD2. V was clipped by 2 bases and J by 3 bases; unmatched bases: 7. This CDR3 has 15 residues. Germline values: CDR1 SGHNT, CDR2 YYREEE (reference sequence). The CDR3 DNA reads TGTGCCAGCAGCTTAGGACTAGCCGCCAACTACGAGCAGTACTTC. Translation: CASSLGLAANYEQYF. The full variable domain, its missing parts supplied by reference TRBV5-4 and TRBJ2-7, is ETGVTQSPTHLIKTRGQQVTLRCSSQSGHNTVSWYQQALGQGPQFIFQYYREEENGRGNFPPRFSGLQFPNYSSELNVNALELDDSALYLCASSLGLAANYEQYFGPGTRLTVT.

The chain couples TRBV11-2 to TRBJ2-7; maybe TRBD2 (5 bases). Deletions cut 6 bases from V and 6 bases from J, with 9 bases between. The CDR3 runs to 11 residues. From germline, CDR1 is SGHAT and CDR2 FQNNGV. CDR3 sequence reads: CASSEGPEQYF. Here the CDR3 DNA reads TGTGCCAGCAGTGAGGGTCCCGAGCAGTACTTC.

The chain links TRBV3-1 (or the pseudogene TRBV3-2) to TRBJ1-6; D uncertain. The CDR3 length is 21 residues. V was pared by 2 bases and J by 0 bases, with 23 bases between. Germline loops: CDR1 LGHDT, CDR2 YNNKEL (reference sequence). This CDR3 reads CASSQRYHASTRGSYNSPLHF. In DNA form, the CDR3 reads TGTGCCAGCAGCCAAAGATACCATGCAAGTACCCGCGGCTCCTATAATTCACCCCTCCACTTT.

The chain uses TRBV18 and TRBJ2-5, with TRBD2 matching 8 bases. The CDR3 runs to 14 residues. With 5 bases clipped from V and 3 bases from J, the junction kept 5 bases outside the gene matches. Germline assignment: CDR1 KGHSH and CDR2 LQKENI. The CDR3 sequence is CASSEKLAEETQYF. DNA for the CDR3: TGTGCCAGCTCAGAAAAACTAGCGGAAGAGACCCAGTACTTC.

The chain joins TRBV6-2 or TRBV6-3 to TRBJ1-5; D uncertain. The CDR3 length is 13 residues. From germline, CDR1 is MNHEY and CDR2 SVGEGT. Between the trimmed V and J ends, which lost 0 bases and 4 bases, there was a span of 4 bases. The CDR3 DNA is TGTGCCAGCAGTTACTCGCGGAATCAGCCCCAGCATTTT. The encoded protein is CASSYSRNQPQHF.

The V gene is TRBV6-5, the J gene TRBJ1-2; 8 bases are shared with TRBD1. Germline V CDR1 and CDR2: MNHEY, SVGAGI. Losses at the gene ends were 5 bases for V and 2 bases for J; bases not matched to a gene: 7. The CDR3 loop spans 15 amino acids. The CDR3 region is CASSKKTGANYGYTF. The CDR3 nucleotides are TGTGCCAGCAGTAAGAAGACAGGGGCCAACTATGGCTACACCTTC.

This clone was seen a handful of times. This chain uses TRBV6-1 with TRBJ1-5; no firm D call. Trimming removed 2 bases at V and 6 bases at J, with 14 bases between. Germline lookup yields CDR1 MNHNS and CDR2 SASEGT. The CDR3 runs 15 residues. CDR3 amino acids: CASSEWETGSQPQHF. The CDR3 bases are TGTGCCAGCAGTGAATGGGAGACGGGGAGTCAGCCCCAGCATTTT.

V gene TRBV7-6 combines with J gene TRBJ1-5; D is unclear. This CDR3 has 15 residues. Germline-derived CDR1 and CDR2 are SGHVS and FNYEAQ. Trimming cost V 6 bases and J 0 bases, with 12 bases left between them. CDR3 loop: CASSGEIGSNQPQHF. DNA of the CDR3: TGTGCCAGCAGTGGGGAGATTGGTAGCAATCAGCCCCAGCATTTT.

This clone was recorded once. The genes are TRBV9 and TRBJ2-2, with unresolved D. This CDR3 has 14 amino acids. In germline, CDR1 is SGDLS, CDR2 YYNGEE. Trimming removed 4 bases from V and 0 bases from J, with 7 bases in between. The chain's CDR3 is CASSSTANTGELFF. CDR3 sequence (DNA): TGTGCCAGCAGCTCCACAGCGAACACCGGGGAGCTGTTTTTT.

This chain connects TRBV5-1 to TRBJ2-1; D gene uncertain. Trimming left V 4 bases short and J 7 bases short, with 18 bases between. The germline V gene has CDR1 SGHRS and CDR2 YFSETQ. This CDR3 has 15 residues. CDR3: CASSIQRASRNEQFF. In nucleotides, the CDR3 is TGCGCCAGCAGCATCCAGCGAGCCTCTAGGAATGAGCAGTTCTTC. Full variable domain (rest looked up from reference TRBV5-1 and TRBJ2-1): KAGVTQTPRYLIKTRGQQVTLSCSPISGHRSVSWYQQTPGQGLQFLFEYFSETQRNKGNFPGRFSGRQFSNSRSEMNVSTLELGDSALYLCASSIQRASRNEQFFGPGTRLTVL.

DNA of the CDR3: TGTGCCAGCAGCGCCGACTGGGTTCATGAGCAGTTCTTC. Protein product: CASSADWVHEQFF. The rearrangement links TRBV9 to TRBJ2-1, with D unresolved. The ends were cut back, 3 bases at V and 8 bases at J, with 12 bases in the middle. CDR1 and CDR2 (germline): SGDLS, YYNGEE. This CDR3 region has 13 residues.

The chain carries TRBV7-9 and TRBJ2-7; 10 nucleotides agree with TRBD2. CDR3 length equals 17 residues. The V segment lost 2 bases and the J segment 4 bases; nucleotides outside the gene matches: 11. In germline, CDR1 is SEHNR, CDR2 FQNEAQ (reference sequence). CDR3 region: CASSLTVLGLAEYEQYF. The CDR3 DNA sequence: TGTGCCAGCAGCTTAACTGTCCTAGGACTAGCGGAATACGAGCAGTACTTC. The variable domain in full, completed from reference TRBV7-9 and TRBJ2-7, reads DTGVSQNPRHKITKRGQNVTFRCDPISEHNRLYWYRQTLGQGPEFLTYFQNEAQLEKSRLLSDRFSAERPKGSFSTLEIQRTEQGDSAMYLCASSLTVLGLAEYEQYFGPGTRLTVT.

This rearrangement joins TRBV4-3 to TRBJ2-7, with a possible D match to TRBD1 (5 bases). V was clipped by 1 base and J by 7 bases, with 8 bases between them. The germline CDR1 and CDR2 sequences are LGHNA and YSLEER. The CDR3 consists of 12 residues. CDR3 nucleotides: TGCGCCAGCAGCCAAGCCTCAGGGGAGCAGTACTTC. As protein: CASSQASGEQYF.

This clone turned up a few times. The rearrangement uses TRBV29-1 and TRBJ2-7; D remains unclear. Trimming took 3 bases from V and 1 from J, leaving 10 bases between them. Per germline, CDR1 SQVTM and CDR2 ANQGSEA. The CDR3 runs to 13 residues. This chain's CDR3 is CSVDLVGSYEQYF. The CDR3 DNA sequence: TGCAGCGTTGACCTAGTCGGGTCCTACGAGCAGTACTTC.

The V and J genes are TRBV5-1 and TRBJ2-3; 9 bases are shared with TRBD2. Germline lookup yields CDR1 SGHRS and CDR2 YFSETQ. V shed 5 bases, J shed 8 bases, and the junction held 9 bases outside the gene matches. This CDR3 comprises 14 residues. The CDR3: CASRVSSGKGTQYF. DNA for the CDR3: TGCGCCAGCAGAGTCTCTAGCGGGAAGGGTACGCAGTATTTT.

The chain carries TRBV2 and TRBJ2-7, with 7 bases that match TRBD1. Unmatched junction bases numbered 5, after V lost 6 bases and J lost 0 bases. The germline V gene has CDR1 SNHLY and CDR2 FYNNEI. The length of the CDR3 is 14 residues. CDR3 coding DNA: TGTGCCAGCAGAATGGACAGGAGCTCCTACGAGCAGTACTTC. Protein sequence: CASRMDRSSYEQYF. Using reference TRBV2 and TRBJ2-7 for the parts outside the CDR3, the full variable domain is EPEVTQTPSHQVTQMGQEVILRCVPISNHLYFYWYRQILGQKVEFLVSFYNNEISEKSEIFDDQFSVERPDGSNFTLKIRSTKLEDSAMYFCASRMDRSSYEQYFGPGTRLTVT.

The rearrangement uses TRBV5-1 and TRBJ2-7, with TRBD1 identical over 8 bases. The germline CDR1 and CDR2 sequences are SGHRS and YFSETQ. CDR3 length equals 13 residues. V gave up 4 bases and J gave up 5 bases; unmatched junction bases: 5. This chain's CDR3 is CASSIGQGNEQYF. The CDR3 bases are TGCGCCAGCAGCATAGGACAGGGTAACGAGCAGTACTTC. The complete variable domain, with remaining parts taken from reference TRBV5-1 and TRBJ2-7, reads KAGVTQTPRYLIKTRGQQVTLSCSPISGHRSVSWYQQTPGQGLQFLFEYFSETQRNKGNFPGRFSGRQFSNSRSEMNVSTLELGDSALYLCASSIGQGNEQYFGPGTRLTVT.

The V gene is TRBV3-1 (or the pseudogene TRBV3-2), the J gene TRBJ2-5, with 12 bases fitting TRBD1. The CDR3 totals 15 residues. Germline V gives CDR1 LGHDT, CDR2 YNNKEL (reference sequence). The V gene end was trimmed by 6 bases and the J gene end by 4 bases; junction bases not matched to a gene: 6. CDR3: CASSPRDRGPETQYF. The DNA of the CDR3 is TGTGCCAGCAGTCCCCGGGACAGGGGGCCAGAGACCCAGTACTTC.

V and J are TRBV5-4 and TRBJ2-7; D not resolved. V was pared by 3 bases and J by 6 bases, with 16 bases between. The CDR3 is 14 residues long. Germline assignment: CDR1 SGHNT and CDR2 YYREEE (reference sequence). The CDR3 nucleotides are TGTGCCAGCAGCTCCGAACCTGACTCGTCCGAGCAGTACTTC. Its translation is CASSSEPDSSEQYF.

J is TRBJ2-3 and V is TRBV9; possibly TRBD2 for D (8 bases). The CDR3 contains 18 residues. The germline CDR1 and CDR2 sequences are SGDLS and YYNGEE. Trimming pared 6 bases from V and 1 base from J, leaving 24 bases between. CDR3 nucleotides: TGTGCCAGCAACAGGGGAGGCGGGGGGCCCCGGGGCACAGATACGCAGTATTTT. Protein product: CASNRGGGGPRGTDTQYF. Variable domain in full (rest from reference TRBV9 and TRBJ2-3): DSGVTQTPKHLITATGQRVTLRCSPRSGDLSVYWYQQSLDQGLQFLIQYYNGEERAKGNILERFSAQQFPDLHSELNLSSLELGDSALYFCASNRGGGGPRGTDTQYFGPGTRLTVL.

This clone was seen a few times. V is TRBV27 and J is TRBJ1-5, with D possibly being TRBD1 (5 bases). Trimming removed 5 bases from V and 3 bases from J, with 17 bases in between. Germline lookup yields CDR1 MNHEY and CDR2 SMNVEV (reference sequence). The CDR3 has 16 residues. CDR3 region: CASSVRFTGFNQPQHF. For the CDR3, the DNA is TGTGCCAGCAGTGTTCGGTTTACAGGCTTCAATCAGCCCCAGCATTTT.

The gene calls are TRBV6-6 and TRBJ2-7, with 7 bases identical to TRBD2. This CDR3 is 17 amino acids long. The J segment lost 0 bases and the V segment lost 5 bases, leaving 13 bases of the junction unmatched. CDR1 is MNHNY, CDR2 SVGAGI, per germline (reference sequence). CDR3 region: CASSRTAIAGSSYEQYF. The CDR3 bases are TGTGCCAGCAGTCGAACAGCTATAGCGGGCAGCTCCTACGAGCAGTACTTC.

The genes are TRBV9 and TRBJ1-3; no clear D gene. The CDR3 has 14 residues. The V and J ends lost 0 bases and 3 bases respectively, with 7 bases between them. The V gene's germline CDR1 is SGDLS and CDR2 YYNGEE. The CDR3 sequence: CASSVALYGNTIYF. The CDR3 nucleotides read TGTGCCAGCAGCGTAGCTCTGTATGGAAACACCATATATTTT.